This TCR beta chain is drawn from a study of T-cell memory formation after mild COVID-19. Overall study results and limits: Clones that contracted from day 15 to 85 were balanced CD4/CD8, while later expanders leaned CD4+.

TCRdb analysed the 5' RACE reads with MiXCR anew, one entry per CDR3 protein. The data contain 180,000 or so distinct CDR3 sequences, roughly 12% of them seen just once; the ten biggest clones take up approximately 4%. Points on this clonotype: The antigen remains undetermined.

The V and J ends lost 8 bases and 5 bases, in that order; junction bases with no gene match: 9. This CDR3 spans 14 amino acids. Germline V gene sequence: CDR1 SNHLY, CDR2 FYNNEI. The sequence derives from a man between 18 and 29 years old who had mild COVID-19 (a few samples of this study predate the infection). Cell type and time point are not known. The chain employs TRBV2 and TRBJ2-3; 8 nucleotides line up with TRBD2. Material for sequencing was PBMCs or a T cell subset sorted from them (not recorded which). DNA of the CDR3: TGTGCCAGCGGGTCAGCGGGGGTTGGAGATACGCAGTATTTT. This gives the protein CASGSAGVGDTQYF.